One TCR beta chain is described in this entry. What it binds is unknown. This sample stems from a study of T-cell reconstitution after alpha-beta-depleted transplantation in children. Points from the study as a whole: Some patients owed their high day-60 TCRbeta diversity to surviving recipient T cells and thymic progenitors. From newly produced T cells came most of the T-cell counts and diversity one year after transplant. In patients about two months after transplant, alpha-beta T cells reportedly arose from several hundred expanded graft clones.

Unique molecular identifiers were incorporated when the TCRbeta library was constructed. One entry per CDR3 protein, called by TCRdb with MiXCR from the PCR reads. There are about 580,000 distinct CDR3 sequences in the sample; under 30% occur only once, and about 14% lies in the top ten. This CDR3 is built from 14 residues. CDR1 MNHEY and CDR2 SVGEGT come from the germline V gene. The ends were cut back, 5 bases at V and 6 bases at J, with 14 bases in the middle. The TCR originated in a boy in the first two years of life who had a stem cell transplant for acute myeloid leukemia, so the T cells may come from the graft donor. This sequence joins TRBV6-2 or TRBV6-3 and TRBJ2-4, with D perhaps given as TRBD1 or TRBD2 (6 bases each). The sample consisted of PBMCs, mostly from graft donor cells, taken 360 days after TCRalphabeta/CD19-depleted stem cell transplant. The DNA of the CDR3 is TGTGCCAGCAGTCGCCAAGGGGGGCGAAACATTCAGTACTTC. Translating it yields CASSRQGGRNIQYF.